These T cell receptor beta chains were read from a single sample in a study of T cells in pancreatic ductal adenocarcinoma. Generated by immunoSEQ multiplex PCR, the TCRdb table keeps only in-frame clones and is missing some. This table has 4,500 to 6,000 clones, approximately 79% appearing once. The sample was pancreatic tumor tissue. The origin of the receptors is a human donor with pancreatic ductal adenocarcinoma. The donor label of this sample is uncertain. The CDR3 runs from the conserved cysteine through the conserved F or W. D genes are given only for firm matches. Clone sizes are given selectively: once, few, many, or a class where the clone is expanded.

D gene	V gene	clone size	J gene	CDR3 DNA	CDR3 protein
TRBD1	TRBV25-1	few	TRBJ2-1	TGTGCCAGCAGTGCCGGGGGGACAGGGGGCGGCAATGAGCAGTTCTTC	CASSAGGTGGGNEQFF
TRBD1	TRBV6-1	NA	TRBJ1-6	TGTGCCAGCAGTGAAGAGGCAGGGGGCTCCTATAATTCACCCCTCCACTTT	CASSEEAGGSYNSPLHF
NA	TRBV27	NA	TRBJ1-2	TGTGCCAGCAGTCCCGGGATCGGCTTCTATGGCTACACCTTC	CASSPGIGFYGYTF
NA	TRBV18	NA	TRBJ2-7	TGTGCCAGCTCACCCCCGAGGGCAGGGAACTACGAGCAGTACTTC	CASSPPRAGNYEQYF
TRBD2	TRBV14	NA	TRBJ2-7	TGTGCCAGCAGCCAACTAGCGGGAGGGCCCTACGAGCAGTACTTC	CASSQLAGGPYEQYF
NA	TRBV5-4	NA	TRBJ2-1	TGTGCCAGCAGCCCAGACGGGTCCTCCTACAATGAGCAGTTCTTC	CASSPDGSSYNEQFF
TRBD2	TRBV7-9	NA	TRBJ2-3	TGTGCCAGCAGCTTCCGAGCGGGAGGGCCGAGGAGCACAGATACGCAGTATTTT	CASSFRAGGPRSTDTQYF
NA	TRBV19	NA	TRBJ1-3	TGTGCCAGTAGTATAAGTTGGAGGGCTGGAAACACCATATATTTT	CASSISWRAGNTIYF
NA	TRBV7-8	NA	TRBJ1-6	TGTGCCAGCAGCTTAGTGGCAGGCGGCGCCTATAATTCACCCCTCCACTTT	CASSLVAGGAYNSPLHF
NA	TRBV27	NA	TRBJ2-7	TGTGCCAGCAGTTTATCGTGGGGGACATACGCCTACGAGCAGTACTTC	CASSLSWGTYAYEQYF
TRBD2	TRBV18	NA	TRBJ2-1	TGTGCCAGCTCACCAGGGACTAGCGGGAGGTTCAGCTCCTACAATGAGCAGTTCTTC	CASSPGTSGRFSSYNEQFF
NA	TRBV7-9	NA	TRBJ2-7	TGTGCCAGCAGCCCTAGGGGGTCCTTTAGCTCCTACGAGCAGTACTTC	CASSPRGSFSSYEQYF
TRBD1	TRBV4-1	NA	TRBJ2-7	TGCGCCAGCAGCCAGCTTGGGACAGGGGGCTACGAGCAGTACTTC	CASSQLGTGGYEQYF
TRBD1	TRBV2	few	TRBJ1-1	TGTGCCAGCAGTTACTACGGACAGGGCTTAGCTTTCTTT	CASSYYGQGLAFF
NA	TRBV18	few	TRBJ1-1	TGTGCCAGCTCACCCGCCCCCCCCAGTACCACTGAAGCTTTCTTT	CASSPAPPSTTEAFF
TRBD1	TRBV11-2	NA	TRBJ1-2	TGTGCCAGCAGCTCCCGGGGGGACAGGAGAGCTAACTATGGCTACACCTTC	CASSSRGDRRANYGYTF
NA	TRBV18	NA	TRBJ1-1	TGTGCCAGCTCACCGAGGCAGGGTGACACTGAAGCTTTCTTT	CASSPRQGDTEAFF
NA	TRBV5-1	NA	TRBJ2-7	TGCGCCAGCAGCTCGGAGGGACGGTCCAACGAGCAGTACTTC	CASSSEGRSNEQYF
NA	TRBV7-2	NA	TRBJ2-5	TGTGCCAGCAGCTTAGCGATACAAGAGACCCAGTACTTC	CASSLAIQETQYF
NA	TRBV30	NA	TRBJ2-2	TGTGCCTGGACAGGGCATAACACCGGGGAGCTGTTTTTT	CAWTGHNTGELFF
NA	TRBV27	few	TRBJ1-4	TGTGCCAGCAGTCCGTACCCCCGGGGAGCTAATGAAAAACTGTTTTTT	CASSPYPRGANEKLFF
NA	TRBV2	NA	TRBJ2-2	TGTGCCAGTAGTGGGACTTCTAGCACCGGGGAGCTGTTTTTT	CASSGTSSTGELFF
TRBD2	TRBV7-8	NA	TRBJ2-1	TGTGCCAGCAGCTTAGTTAGCGGGGGGGCGAATTTCTTC	CASSLVSGGANFF
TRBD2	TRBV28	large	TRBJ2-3	TGTGCCAGCAGTTGGGGTACGGGGAGGGGAGATACGCAGTATTTT	CASSWGTGRGDTQYF
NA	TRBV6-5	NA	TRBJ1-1	TGTGCCAGCAGTTTCCGGCCGGGAAGGACTGAAGCTTTCTTT	CASSFRPGRTEAFF
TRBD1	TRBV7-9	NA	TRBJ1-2	TGTGCCAGCAGCCCTGGACAGGGGCTCTATGGCTACACCTTC	CASSPGQGLYGYTF